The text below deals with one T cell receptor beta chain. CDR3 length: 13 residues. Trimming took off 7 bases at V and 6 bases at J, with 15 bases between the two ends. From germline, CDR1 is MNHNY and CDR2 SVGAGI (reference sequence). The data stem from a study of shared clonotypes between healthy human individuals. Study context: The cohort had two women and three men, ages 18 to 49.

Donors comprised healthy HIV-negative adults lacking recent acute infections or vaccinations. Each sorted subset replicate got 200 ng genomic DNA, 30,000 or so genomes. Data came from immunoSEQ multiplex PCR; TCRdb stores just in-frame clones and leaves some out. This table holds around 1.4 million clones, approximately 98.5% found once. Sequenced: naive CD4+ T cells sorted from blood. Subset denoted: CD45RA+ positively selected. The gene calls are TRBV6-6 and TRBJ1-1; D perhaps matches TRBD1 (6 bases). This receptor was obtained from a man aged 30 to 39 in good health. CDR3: CASNDRKWAEAFF. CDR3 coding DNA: TGTGCCAGCAACGACAGGAAGTGGGCTGAAGCTTTCTTT.